This T cell receptor (beta chain) was recovered during a study of blood T cell repertoires in COVID-19. Study-level information: Both acute and convalescent COVID-19 samples were obtained from the United States, Italy and Spain.

Original data processing: Reference gene primer amplification in the assay estimated nucleated cell counts. Produced via immunoSEQ multiplex PCR; TCRdb's table is partial and in-frame only. V, J and clone size derive from that table, while D and trimming were established from the DNA sequence. The sample shows 180,000 or so clones, around nine tenths of them seen only once. Looked up from germline, CDR1 is WNHNN and CDR2 is SYGVQD (reference sequence). V lost 4 bases to trimming and J lost 4 bases, with 10 bases between them. The CDR3 has 13 residues. This sequence originates from a man between 65 and 79 years old with acute or convalescent COVID-19. The chain is built from TRBV10-1 and TRBJ2-5; D unresolved. Sequencing was performed on peripheral blood. The CDR3 spells CASSVVAGETQYF. The CDR3 region has the DNA TGCGCCAGCAGTGTTGTGGCTGGAGAGACCCAGTACTTC.